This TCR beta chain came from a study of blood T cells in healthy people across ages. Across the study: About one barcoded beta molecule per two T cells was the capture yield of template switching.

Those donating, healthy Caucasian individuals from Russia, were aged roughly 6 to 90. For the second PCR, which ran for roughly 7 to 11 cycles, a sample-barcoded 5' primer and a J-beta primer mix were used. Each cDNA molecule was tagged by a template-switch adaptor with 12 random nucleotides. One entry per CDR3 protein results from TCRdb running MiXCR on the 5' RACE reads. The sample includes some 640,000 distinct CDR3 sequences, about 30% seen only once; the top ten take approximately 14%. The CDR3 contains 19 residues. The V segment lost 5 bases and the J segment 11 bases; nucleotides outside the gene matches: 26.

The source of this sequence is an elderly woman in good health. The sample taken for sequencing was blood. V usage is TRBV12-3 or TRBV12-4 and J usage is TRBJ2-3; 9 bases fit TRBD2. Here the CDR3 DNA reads TGTGCCAGCAGTCCAACGAGGTTCGGTTTAAGCGGGGGGCCAAGGGGGCAGTATTTT. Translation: CASSPTRFGLSGGPRGQYF.